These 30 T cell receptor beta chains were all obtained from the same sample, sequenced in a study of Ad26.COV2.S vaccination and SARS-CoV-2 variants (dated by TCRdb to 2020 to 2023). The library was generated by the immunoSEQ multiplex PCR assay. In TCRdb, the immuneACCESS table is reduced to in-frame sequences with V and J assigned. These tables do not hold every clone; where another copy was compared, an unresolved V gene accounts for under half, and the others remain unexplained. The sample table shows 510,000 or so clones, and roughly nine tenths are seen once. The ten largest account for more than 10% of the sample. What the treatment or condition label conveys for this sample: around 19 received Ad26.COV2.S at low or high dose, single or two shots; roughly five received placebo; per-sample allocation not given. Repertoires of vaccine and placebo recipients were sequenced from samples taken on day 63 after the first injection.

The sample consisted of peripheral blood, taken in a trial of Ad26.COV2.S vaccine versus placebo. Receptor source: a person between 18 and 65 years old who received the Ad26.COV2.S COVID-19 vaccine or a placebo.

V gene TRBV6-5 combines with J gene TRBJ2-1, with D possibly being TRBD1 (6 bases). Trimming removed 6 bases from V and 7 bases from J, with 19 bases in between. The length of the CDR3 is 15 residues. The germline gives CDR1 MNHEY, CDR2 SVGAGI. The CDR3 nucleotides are TGTGCCAGCAGGGGGGCTTCGACTGCCCCAAATGAGCAGTTCTTC. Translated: CASRGASTAPNEQFF.

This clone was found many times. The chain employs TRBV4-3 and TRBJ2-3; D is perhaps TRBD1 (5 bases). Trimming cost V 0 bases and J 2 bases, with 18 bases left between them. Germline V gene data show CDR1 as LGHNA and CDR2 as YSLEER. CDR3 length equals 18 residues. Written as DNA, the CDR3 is TGCGCCAGCAGCCAAGATTTTGGCAGGGCCCTTGCCACAGATACGCAGTATTTT. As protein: CASSQDFGRALATDTQYF.

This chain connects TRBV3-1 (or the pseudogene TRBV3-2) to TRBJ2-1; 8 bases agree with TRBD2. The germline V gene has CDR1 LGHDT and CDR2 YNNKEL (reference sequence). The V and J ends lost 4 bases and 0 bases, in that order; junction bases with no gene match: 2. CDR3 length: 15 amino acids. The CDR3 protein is CASSLGGVSYNEQFF. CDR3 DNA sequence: TGTGCCAGCAGCCTCGGGGGGGTCTCCTACAATGAGCAGTTCTTC.

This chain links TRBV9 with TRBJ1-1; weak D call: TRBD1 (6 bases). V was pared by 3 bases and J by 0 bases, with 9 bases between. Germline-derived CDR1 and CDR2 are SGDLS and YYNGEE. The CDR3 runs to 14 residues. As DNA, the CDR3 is TGTGCCAGCAGCGCCGGGACACTGAACACTGAAGCTTTCTTT. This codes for CASSAGTLNTEAFF.

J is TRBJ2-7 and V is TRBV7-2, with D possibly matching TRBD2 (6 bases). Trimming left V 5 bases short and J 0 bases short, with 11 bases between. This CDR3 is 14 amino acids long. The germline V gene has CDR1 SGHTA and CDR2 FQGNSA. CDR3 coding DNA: TGTGCCAGCAGCCGGGACTTCAGCTCCTACGAGCAGTACTTC. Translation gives CASSRDFSSYEQYF.

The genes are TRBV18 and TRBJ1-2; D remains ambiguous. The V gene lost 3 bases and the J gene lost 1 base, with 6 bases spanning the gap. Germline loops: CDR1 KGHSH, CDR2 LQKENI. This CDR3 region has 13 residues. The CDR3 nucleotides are TGTGCCAGCTCACCCACCGTTAACTATGGCTACACCTTC. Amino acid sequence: CASSPTVNYGYTF.

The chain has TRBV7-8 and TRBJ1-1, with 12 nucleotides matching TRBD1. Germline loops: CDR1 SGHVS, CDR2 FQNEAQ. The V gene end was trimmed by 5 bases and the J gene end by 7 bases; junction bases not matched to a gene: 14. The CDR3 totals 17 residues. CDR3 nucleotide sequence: TGTGCCAGCAGCCCGGTGGGGGGACAGGGGGCCTTAGGTGAAGCTTTCTTT. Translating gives CASSPVGGQGALGEAFF. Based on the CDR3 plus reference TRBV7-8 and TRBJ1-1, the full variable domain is GAGVSQSPRYKVAKRGQDVALRCDPISGHVSLFWYQQALGQGPEFLTYFQNEAQLDKSGLPSDRFFAERPEGSVSTLKIQRTQQEDSAVYLCASSPVGGQGALGEAFFGQGTRLTVV.

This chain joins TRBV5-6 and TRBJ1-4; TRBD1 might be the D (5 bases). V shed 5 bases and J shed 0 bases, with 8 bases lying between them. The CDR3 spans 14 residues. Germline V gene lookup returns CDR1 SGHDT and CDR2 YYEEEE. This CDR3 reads CASSMGATNEKLFF. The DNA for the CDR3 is TGTGCCAGCAGTATGGGGGCAACTAATGAAAAACTGTTTTTT.

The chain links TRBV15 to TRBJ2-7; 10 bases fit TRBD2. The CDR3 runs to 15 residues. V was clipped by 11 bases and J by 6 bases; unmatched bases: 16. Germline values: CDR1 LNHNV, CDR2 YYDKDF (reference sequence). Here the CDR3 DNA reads TGTGCCGCCGGGGACCGGACTAGCGGAAGCAGCGAGCAGTACTTC. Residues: CAAGDRTSGSSEQYF.

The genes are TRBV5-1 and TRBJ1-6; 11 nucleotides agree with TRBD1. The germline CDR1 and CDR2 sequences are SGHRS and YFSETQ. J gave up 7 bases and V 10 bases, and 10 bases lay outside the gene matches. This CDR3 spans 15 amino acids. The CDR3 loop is CASRTGGVGNSPLHF. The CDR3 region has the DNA TGCGCCTCCCGGACAGGGGGCGTAGGCAATTCACCCCTCCACTTT.

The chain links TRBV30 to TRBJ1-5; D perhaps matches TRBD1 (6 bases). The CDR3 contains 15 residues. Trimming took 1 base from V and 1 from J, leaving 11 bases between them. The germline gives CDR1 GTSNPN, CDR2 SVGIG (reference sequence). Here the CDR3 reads CAWSAWGGSNQPQHF. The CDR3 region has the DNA TGTGCCTGGAGTGCCTGGGGGGGCAGCAATCAGCCCCAGCATTTT. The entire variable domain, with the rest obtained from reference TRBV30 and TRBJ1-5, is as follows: SQTIHQWPATLVQPVGSPLSLECTVEGTSNPNLYWYRQAAGRGLQLLFYSVGIGQISSEVPQNLSASRPQDRQFILSSKKLLLSDSGFYLCAWSAWGGSNQPQHFGDGTRLSIL.

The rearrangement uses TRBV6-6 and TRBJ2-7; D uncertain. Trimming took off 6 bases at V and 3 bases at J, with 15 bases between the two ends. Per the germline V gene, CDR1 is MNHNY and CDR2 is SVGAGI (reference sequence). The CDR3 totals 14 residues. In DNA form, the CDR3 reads TGTGCCAGCAGGGACCGACCCCCCTACTACGAGCAGTACTTC. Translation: CASRDRPPYYEQYF.

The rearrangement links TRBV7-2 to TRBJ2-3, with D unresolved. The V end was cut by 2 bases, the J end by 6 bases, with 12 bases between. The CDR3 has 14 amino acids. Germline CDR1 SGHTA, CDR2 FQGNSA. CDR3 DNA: TGTGCCAGCAGCTTATATGTAGGCAGTGATACGCAGTATTTT. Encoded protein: CASSLYVGSDTQYF.

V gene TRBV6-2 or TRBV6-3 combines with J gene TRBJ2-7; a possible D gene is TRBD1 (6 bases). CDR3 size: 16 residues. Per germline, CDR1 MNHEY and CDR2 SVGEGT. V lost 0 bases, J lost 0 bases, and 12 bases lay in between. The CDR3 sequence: CASSYSIDRSSYEQYF. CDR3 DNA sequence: TGTGCCAGCAGTTACTCCATCGACAGGAGCTCCTACGAGCAGTACTTC.

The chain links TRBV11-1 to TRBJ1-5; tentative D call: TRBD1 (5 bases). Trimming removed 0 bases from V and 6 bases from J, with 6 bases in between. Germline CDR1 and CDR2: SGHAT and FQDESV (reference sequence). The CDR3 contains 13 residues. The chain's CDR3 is CASSLAQGQPQHF. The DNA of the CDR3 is TGTGCCAGCAGCTTAGCGCAGGGTCAGCCCCAGCATTTT.

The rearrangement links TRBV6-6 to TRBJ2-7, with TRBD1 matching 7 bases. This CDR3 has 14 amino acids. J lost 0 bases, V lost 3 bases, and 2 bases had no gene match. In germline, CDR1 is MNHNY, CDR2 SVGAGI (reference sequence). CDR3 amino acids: CASSYRDSSYEQYF. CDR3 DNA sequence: TGTGCCAGCAGTTATAGGGACAGCTCCTACGAGCAGTACTTC.

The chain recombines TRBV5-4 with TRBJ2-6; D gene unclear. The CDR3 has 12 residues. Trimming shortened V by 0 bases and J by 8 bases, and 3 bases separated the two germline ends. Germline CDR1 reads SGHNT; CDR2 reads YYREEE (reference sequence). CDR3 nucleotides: TGTGCCAGCAGCTTGGGTCCCAACGTCCTGACTTTC. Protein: CASSLGPNVLTF.

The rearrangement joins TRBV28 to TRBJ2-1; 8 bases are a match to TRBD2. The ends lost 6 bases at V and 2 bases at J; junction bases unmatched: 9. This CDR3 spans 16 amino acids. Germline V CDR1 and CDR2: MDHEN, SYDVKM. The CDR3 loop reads CASSPNTGGPYNEQFF. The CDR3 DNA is TGTGCCAGCAGCCCTAATACGGGAGGGCCCTACAATGAGCAGTTCTTC.

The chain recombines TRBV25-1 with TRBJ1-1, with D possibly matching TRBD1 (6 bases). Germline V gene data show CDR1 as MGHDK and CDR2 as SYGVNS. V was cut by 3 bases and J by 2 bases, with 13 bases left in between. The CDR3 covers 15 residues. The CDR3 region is CASSDRGRGNTEAFF. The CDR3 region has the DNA TGTGCCAGCAGTGATAGGGGCAGGGGCAACACTGAAGCTTTCTTT.

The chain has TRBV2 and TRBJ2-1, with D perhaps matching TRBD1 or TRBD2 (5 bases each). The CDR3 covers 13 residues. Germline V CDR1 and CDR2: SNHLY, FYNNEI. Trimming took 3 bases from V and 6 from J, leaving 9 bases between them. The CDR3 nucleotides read TGTGCCAGCAGTGATGGGGGATCCAATGAGCAGTTCTTC. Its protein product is CASSDGGSNEQFF.

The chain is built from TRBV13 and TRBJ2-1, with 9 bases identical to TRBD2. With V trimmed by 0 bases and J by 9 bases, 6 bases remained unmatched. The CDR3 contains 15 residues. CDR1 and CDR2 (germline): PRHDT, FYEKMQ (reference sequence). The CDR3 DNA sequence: TGTGCCAGCAGCTTAGGGGTAGCGGGAGCGCGTGAGCAGTTCTTC. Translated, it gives CASSLGVAGAREQFF. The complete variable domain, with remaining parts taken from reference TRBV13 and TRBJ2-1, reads AAGVIQSPRHLIKEKRETATLKCYPIPRHDTVYWYQQGPGQDPQFLISFYEKMQSDKGSIPDRFSAQQFSDYHSELNMSSLELGDSALYFCASSLGVAGAREQFFGPGTRLTVL.

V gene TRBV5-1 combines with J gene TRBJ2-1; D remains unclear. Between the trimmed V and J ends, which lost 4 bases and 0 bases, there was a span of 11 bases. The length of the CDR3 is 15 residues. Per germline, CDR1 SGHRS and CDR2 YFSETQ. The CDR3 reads CASSPLGSSYNEQFF. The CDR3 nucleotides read TGCGCCAGCAGCCCCCTAGGAAGCTCCTACAATGAGCAGTTCTTC.

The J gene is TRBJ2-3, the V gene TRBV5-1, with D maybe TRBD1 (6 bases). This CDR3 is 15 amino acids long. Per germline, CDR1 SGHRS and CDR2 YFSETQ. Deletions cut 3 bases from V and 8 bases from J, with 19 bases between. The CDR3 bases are TGCGCCAGCAGCTCTCTCCAGGGGTCGTTAAGTACGCAGTATTTT. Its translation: CASSSLQGSLSTQYF. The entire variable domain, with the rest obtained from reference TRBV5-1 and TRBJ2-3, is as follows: KAGVTQTPRYLIKTRGQQVTLSCSPISGHRSVSWYQQTPGQGLQFLFEYFSETQRNKGNFPGRFSGRQFSNSRSEMNVSTLELGDSALYLCASSSLQGSLSTQYFGPGTRLTVL.

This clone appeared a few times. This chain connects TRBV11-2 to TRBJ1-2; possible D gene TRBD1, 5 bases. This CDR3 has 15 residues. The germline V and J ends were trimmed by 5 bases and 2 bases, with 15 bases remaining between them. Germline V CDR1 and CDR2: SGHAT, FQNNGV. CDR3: CASSKDGAANYGYTF. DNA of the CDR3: TGTGCCAGCAGCAAGGATGGGGCTGCGAACTATGGCTACACCTTC.

CDR3 amino acids: CASSYSLRLGELFF. CDR3 coding DNA: TGTGCCAGCAGTTACTCGTTGCGACTCGGGGAGCTGTTTTTT. V gene TRBV6-2 or TRBV6-3 combines with J gene TRBJ2-2; D call uncertain. The V gene lost 0 bases and the J gene lost 7 bases, with 9 bases spanning the gap. Germline-derived CDR1 and CDR2 are MNHEY and SVGEGT. The CDR3 has 14 amino acids.

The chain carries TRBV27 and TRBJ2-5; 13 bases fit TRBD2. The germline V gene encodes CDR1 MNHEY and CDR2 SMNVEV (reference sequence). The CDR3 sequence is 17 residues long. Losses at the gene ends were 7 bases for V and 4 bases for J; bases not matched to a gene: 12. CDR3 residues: CASTLRKTSGRGETQYF. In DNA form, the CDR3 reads TGTGCCAGCACCCTACGGAAAACTAGCGGGAGGGGAGAGACCCAGTACTTC.

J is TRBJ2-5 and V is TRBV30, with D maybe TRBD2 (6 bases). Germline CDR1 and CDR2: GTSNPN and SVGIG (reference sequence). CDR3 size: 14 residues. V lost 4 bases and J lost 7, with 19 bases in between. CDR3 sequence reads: CAWTPAGAAGTQYF. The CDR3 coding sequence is TGTGCCTGGACACCAGCGGGCGCCGCGGGGACCCAGTACTTC.

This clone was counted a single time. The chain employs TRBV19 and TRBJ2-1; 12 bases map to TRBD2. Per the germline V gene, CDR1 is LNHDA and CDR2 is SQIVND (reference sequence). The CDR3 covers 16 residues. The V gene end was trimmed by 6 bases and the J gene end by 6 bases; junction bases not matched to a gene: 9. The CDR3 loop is CASSPQTSGSGNEQFF. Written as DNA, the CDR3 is TGTGCCAGTAGCCCTCAGACTAGCGGGAGCGGCAATGAGCAGTTCTTC.

The CDR3 region is CASSHPGGFPGTGYQPQHF. For the CDR3, the DNA is TGCGCCAGCAGTCACCCTGGGGGCTTCCCCGGGACAGGGTATCAGCCCCAGCATTTT. This chain uses TRBV23-1 with TRBJ1-5, with 9 positions matching TRBD1. TRBV23-1 is flagged as an ORF with uncertain function. V shed 3 bases, J shed 5 bases, and the junction held 17 bases outside the gene matches. This CDR3 has 19 amino acids.

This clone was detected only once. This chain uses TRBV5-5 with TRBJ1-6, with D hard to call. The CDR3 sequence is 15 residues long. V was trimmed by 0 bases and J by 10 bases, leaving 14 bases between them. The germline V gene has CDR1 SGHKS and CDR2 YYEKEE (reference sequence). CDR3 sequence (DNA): TGTGCCAGCAGCTTGGACAGTTTGAATACGTCACCCCTCCACTTT. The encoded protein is CASSLDSLNTSPLHF.